This TCR beta chain comes out of a study of technical replicates of blood from a handful of donors. Profiling relied on immunoSEQ multiplex PCR, and the TCRdb table lists in-frame clones only, not all of them. Of under 95,000 clones listed, over 90% are singletons. The receptor's source is a human donor in good health. Sequenced input: T cells isolated from PBMCs.

CDR3 protein: CASGWTGDLLNTEAFF. CDR3 bases: TGTGCTAGTGGTTGGACAGGGGACCTTCTGAACACTGAAGCTTTCTTT. V is TRBV12-5 and J is TRBJ1-1; the match to TRBD1 covers 9 bases. The CDR3 is 16 amino acids. From germline, CDR1 is LGHNT and CDR2 FRNRAP. J gave up 0 bases and V 4 bases, and 6 bases lay outside the gene matches.